This T cell receptor beta chain was found in a study of blood T cell repertoires in COVID-19 (dated by TCRdb to the early 2020s). Background on the whole study: The collaborator samples originated in the United States, Italy and Spain and spanned the acute and convalescent phases of COVID-19. The material from the prospective study consisted of cDNA or gDNA derived from T cells, B-cell-depleted T cells, or PBMCs. The dataset comprised deeply sampled blood TCRbeta repertoires from subjects exposed to, actively infected with, or recovered from COVID-19. The repertoires were made available in a free public database intended to serve as a resource for research on the immune response to SARS-CoV-2. The samples were drawn from the first 160 participants of the ongoing ImmuneRACE study and from 1,254 subjects provided by 6 global collaborators. The sample metadata nearly always contained a de-identified subject ID, COVID-19 status, age in years and sex. Where HLA class I and class II types were available, the types were taken from metadata supplied by the sample provider, not from assay-based typing. Summary of the overall study and its limitations: The amount of clinical and demographic metadata varied by source and participant and was provided uncurated.

In regard to this clone: Its antigen target is currently unknown. No much larger clone is present one base from it, and per-base qualities are unavailable.

TCRbeta CDR3 regions were amplified from genomic DNA by means of the immunoSEQ Assay, a bias-controlled multiplex PCR. From the authors' description of their analysis: The number of nucleated cells in each sample was estimated from the amplification of reference gene primers within the assay. To quantify the absolute abundance of each unique TCRbeta CDR3 rearrangement, sequence reads were collapsed and filtered. For each sample, productive Simpson clonality was calculated by taking the square root of Simpson's diversity index across productive rearrangements. TCRdb retrieved this table from immuneACCESS and kept in-frame rearrangements only. Not all clones are present; in checked studies, unresolved V genes account for under half, and no reason is known for the remainder. D and trimming were read from the DNA, whereas the V and J calls and clone size are those reported in that table. This sample holds around 150,000 clones; over 80% were observed only once. Of the sample, about 10% is held by the ten largest clones.

The collaborating institutions used their own protocols to collect whole blood in K2EDTA tubes. For TCRbeta analysis, collaborators shipped samples in one of three forms: frozen whole blood, isolated PBMCs, or DNA extracted from either of those sample types. The CDR3 contains 17 residues, cysteine and phenylalanine counted. The DNA shown is the 51-base CDR3, in frame from base 1. CDR1 DFQATT and CDR2 SNEGSKA are derived from the germline V gene (reference sequence). Deletion took 3 bases off V and 7 bases off J, with a span of 25 bases between the germline ends. The clonotype originates from a man in his sixties with active or convalescent COVID-19. The sequence is built from TRBV20-1 and TRBJ2-1, with a tentative D gene TRBD2 over 5 matching bases. Sequencing was performed on peripheral blood. Here the CDR3 is given as CSASRVRGYGSVNEQFF. The nucleotide sequence is TGCAGTGCTAGTAGGGTCCGCGGGTACGGGTCCGTAAATGAGCAGTTCTTC.